Following are 28 T cell receptor beta chains from one sample sequenced in a study of blood T cells in healthy people across ages. The second PCR ran about 6 to 12 cycles with a sample-barcoded 5' primer and J-beta primers. One entry per CDR3 protein, called by TCRdb with MiXCR from the 5' RACE reads. Here the sample spans approximately 850,000 distinct CDR3 sequences, about 42% being singletons. The sample comprised blood. These receptors originate from a man between 60 and 75 years old in good health.

The chain combines TRBV20-1 with TRBJ2-5, with TRBD2 identical over 15 bases. Germline V lookup: CDR1 DFQATT, CDR2 SNEGSKA (reference sequence). This CDR3 spans 18 amino acids. J lost 1 base, V lost 1 base, and 7 bases had no gene match. This CDR3 reads CSARGGTSGGTFQETQYF. The CDR3 DNA sequence: TGCAGTGCTAGAGGTGGGACTAGCGGGGGGACGTTCCAAGAGACCCAGTACTTC.

The rearrangement joins TRBV10-3 to TRBJ2-5, with 10 positions matching TRBD2. V dropped 10 bases and J dropped 3; count of bases not matched to a gene: 5. This CDR3 is 13 amino acids long. Germline V lookup: CDR1 ENHRY, CDR2 SYGVKD. This CDR3 reads CATKGTSEETQYF. The DNA of the CDR3 is TGTGCCACCAAAGGGACTAGCGAAGAGACCCAGTACTTC.

This clonotype was seen more than once but under ten times. The chain couples TRBV27 to TRBJ2-7; 8 bases agree with TRBD1. J gave up 5 bases and V 5 bases, and 11 bases lay outside the gene matches. The CDR3 extends over 15 amino acids. Germline V gives CDR1 MNHEY, CDR2 SMNVEV (reference sequence). The CDR3 region has the DNA TGTGCCAGCAGTACCCCTCGACAGGGGACCGACGAGCAGTACTTC. Translation: CASSTPRQGTDEQYF.

The chain is built from TRBV20-1 and TRBJ2-3; the D is unclear. The CDR3 extends over 11 amino acids. Germline V gives CDR1 DFQATT, CDR2 SNEGSKA (reference sequence). Trimming stripped 2 bases from V and 3 bases from J, with 3 bases between. CDR3: CSARLTDTQYF. CDR3 DNA sequence: TGCAGTGCTAGACTAACAGATACGCAGTATTTT.

The V gene is TRBV19, the J gene TRBJ1-2; D gene ambiguous. The CDR3 loop spans 12 amino acids. In germline, CDR1 is LNHDA, CDR2 SQIVND (reference sequence). Trimming left V 10 bases short and J 4 bases short, with 13 bases between. CDR3 protein: CATTNGPYGYTF. In DNA form, the CDR3 reads TGTGCCACAACCAACGGTCCCTATGGCTACACCTTC.

The rearrangement links TRBV7-9 to TRBJ2-4, with no clear D. Germline V gene data show CDR1 as SEHNR and CDR2 as FQNEAQ (reference sequence). Trimming shortened V by 5 bases and J by 2 bases, and 10 bases separated the two germline ends. This CDR3 is 14 amino acids long. The CDR3 loop is CASSLSGPKNIQYF. CDR3 DNA sequence: TGTGCCAGCAGCCTCTCGGGCCCCAAAAACATTCAGTACTTC.

The chain combines TRBV3-1 with TRBJ2-7, with 14 bases aligning to TRBD2. The CDR3 is 15 residues long. V dropped 7 bases and J dropped 7; count of bases not matched to a gene: 9. Germline CDR1 is LGHDT and CDR2 is YNNKEL (reference sequence). This CDR3 is CASTSTSGGAGEQYF. The DNA for the CDR3 is TGTGCCAGCACTTCGACTAGCGGGGGGGCCGGGGAGCAGTACTTC.

There are a few counts of this clonotype. The rearrangement joins TRBV12-3 or TRBV12-4 to TRBJ1-6; D not resolved. The V and J ends lost 5 bases and 10 bases respectively, with 18 bases between them. CDR3 length: 15 residues. The CDR3 reads CASSPDGSLGSPLHF. DNA for the CDR3: TGTGCCAGCAGTCCCGATGGGAGTTTAGGATCACCCCTCCACTTT.

This clonotype was seen a few times. The rearrangement links TRBV5-5 to TRBJ2-3; weak D call: TRBD2 (5 bases). Germline-derived CDR1 and CDR2 are SGHKS and YYEKEE (reference sequence). The V and J ends lost 4 bases and 0 bases respectively, with 15 bases between them. The CDR3 covers 16 residues. CDR3 nucleotide sequence: TGTGCCAGCAGCCCGAGATTAGCGACTAGCACAGATACGCAGTATTTT. Translation: CASSPRLATSTDTQYF.

This clonotype appeared a few times. This chain joins TRBV6-2 or TRBV6-3 and TRBJ1-1; D is perhaps TRBD1 (6 bases). The CDR3 extends over 12 amino acids. Trimming left V 6 bases short and J 8 bases short, with 13 bases between. Germline loops: CDR1 MNHEY, CDR2 SVGEGT. The CDR3 coding sequence is TGTGCCAGCAGCCCGAGTGGACAGGAAGCTTTCTTT. Encoded protein: CASSPSGQEAFF.

The chain recombines TRBV7-9 with TRBJ2-7; TRBD1 matches at 10 bases. Germline V lookup: CDR1 SEHNR, CDR2 FQNEAQ (reference sequence). After removal of 1 base from V and 2 bases from J, the junction contained 11 bases not matched to a gene. The CDR3 totals 18 residues. The CDR3 is CASSLGTGGLPRPYEQYF. In nucleotides, the CDR3 is TGTGCCAGCAGCTTAGGGACAGGGGGATTGCCCCGACCCTACGAGCAGTACTTC. Filled out from reference TRBV7-9 and TRBJ2-7, the complete variable domain reads DTGVSQNPRHKITKRGQNVTFRCDPISEHNRLYWYRQTLGQGPEFLTYFQNEAQLEKSRLLSDRFSAERPKGSFSTLEIQRTEQGDSAMYLCASSLGTGGLPRPYEQYFGPGTRLTVT.

The gene calls are TRBV5-1 and TRBJ1-1; 8 bases map to TRBD1. With V trimmed by 1 base and J by 6 bases, 8 bases remained unmatched. The germline gives CDR1 SGHRS, CDR2 YFSETQ. The CDR3 is 15 residues long. CDR3 residues: CASSLQGQGTAEAFF. CDR3 bases: TGCGCCAGCAGCTTGCAAGGACAGGGTACCGCTGAAGCTTTCTTT.

V gene TRBV7-9 combines with J gene TRBJ2-5; D is perhaps TRBD2 (5 bases). The V gene lost 1 base and the J gene lost 5 bases, with 14 bases spanning the gap. The length of the CDR3 is 15 residues. Per germline, CDR1 SEHNR and CDR2 FQNEAQ (reference sequence). CDR3: CASSLGGTRGETQYF. The DNA for the CDR3 is TGTGCCAGCAGCTTAGGGGGAACACGCGGGGAGACCCAGTACTTC. The full variable domain, with the rest looked up from reference TRBV7-9 and TRBJ2-5, is DTGVSQNPRHKITKRGQNVTFRCDPISEHNRLYWYRQTLGQGPEFLTYFQNEAQLEKSRLLSDRFSAERPKGSFSTLEIQRTEQGDSAMYLCASSLGGTRGETQYFGPGTRLLVL.

V and J are TRBV4-3 and TRBJ1-2; 10 nucleotides agree with TRBD1. Germline V gene data show CDR1 as LGHNA and CDR2 as YSLEER. V was pared by 5 bases and J by 4 bases, with 4 bases of the junction left unmatched. The CDR3 covers 14 residues. This CDR3 is CASSKTGGVYGYTF. CDR3 nucleotides: TGCGCCAGCAGCAAGACAGGGGGCGTCTATGGCTACACCTTC.

This rearrangement joins TRBV4-3 to TRBJ2-1; D gene unclear. The CDR3 has 15 amino acids. CDR1 is LGHNA and CDR2 is YSLEER in the germline V gene. Trimming cost V 0 bases and J 6 bases, with 12 bases left between them. Written as DNA, the CDR3 is TGCGCCAGCAGCCAAGAAGCTCCCCGCCCCAATGAGCAGTTCTTC. This gives the protein CASSQEAPRPNEQFF.

The rearrangement links TRBV15 to TRBJ2-1; the D gene is possibly TRBD2 (6 bases). The CDR3 runs 17 residues. CDR1 and CDR2 (germline): LNHNV, YYDKDF (reference sequence). With 4 bases removed from V and 8 bases from J, the gap between germline ends came to 24 bases. The CDR3 spells CATSKTSGPGVFYEQFF. CDR3 sequence (DNA): TGTGCCACCAGCAAAACATCCGGTCCGGGGGTGTTTTATGAGCAGTTCTTC.

This rearrangement joins TRBV20-1 to TRBJ2-7, with no clear D. This CDR3 has 15 residues. The germline V and J ends were trimmed by 2 bases and 2 bases, with 16 bases remaining between them. Germline lookup yields CDR1 DFQATT and CDR2 SNEGSKA (reference sequence). CDR3 loop: CSARPPGGWTYEQYF. CDR3 bases: TGCAGTGCTAGACCGCCTGGTGGTTGGACCTACGAGCAGTACTTC.

This clonotype was picked up a small number of times. The chain carries TRBV7-2 and TRBJ2-6, with D perhaps TRBD1 (5 bases). This CDR3 comprises 17 residues. V gave up 2 bases and J gave up 0 bases, with 11 bases separating them. Germline loops: CDR1 SGHTA, CDR2 FQGNSA. CDR3 amino acids: CASSLKGSSSGANVLTF. Written as DNA, the CDR3 is TGTGCCAGCAGCTTAAAGGGGTCGAGCTCTGGGGCCAACGTCCTGACTTTC.

This chain links TRBV5-1 with TRBJ2-3, with a weak D call TRBD2 (6 bases). Deletions cut 0 bases from V and 3 bases from J, with 17 bases between. This CDR3 spans 17 amino acids. CDR1 and CDR2 from the germline V gene are SGHRS and YFSETQ. The CDR3 here is CASSLGGTAKGTDTQYF. The CDR3, as DNA: TGCGCCAGCAGCTTGGGCGGGACCGCTAAGGGTACAGATACGCAGTATTTT.

This clonotype has more than one count but fewer than ten. The genes are TRBV7-3 and TRBJ2-1, with 9 bases identical to TRBD2. The V segment lost 4 bases and the J segment 8 bases; nucleotides outside the gene matches: 9. Germline V gives CDR1 SGHTA, CDR2 FQGTGA. The length of the CDR3 is 15 residues. The CDR3 sequence is CASSYLAGAGDEQFF. The CDR3 bases are TGTGCCAGCAGCTATTTAGCGGGGGCCGGGGATGAGCAGTTCTTC.

This clonotype showed up just a few times. The chain links TRBV20-1 to TRBJ2-5, with unresolved D. V lost 0 bases to trimming and J lost 5 bases, with 7 bases between them. Germline V gene lookup returns CDR1 DFQATT and CDR2 SNEGSKA (reference sequence). This CDR3 has 12 residues. The CDR3, as DNA: TGCAGTGCTAGAGATCAAATCGAGACCCAGTACTTC. Its translation is CSARDQIETQYF.

The chain has TRBV3-1 and TRBJ2-3; 10 bases are a match to TRBD2. The CDR3 consists of 18 residues. Germline lookup yields CDR1 LGHDT and CDR2 YNNKEL (reference sequence). Trimming took 0 bases from V and 0 from J; bases not matched to a gene: 6. The chain's CDR3 is CASSQDLTSGASTDTQYF. The CDR3 DNA reads as TGTGCCAGCAGCCAAGACCTCACTAGCGGGGCTAGCACAGATACGCAGTATTTT.

A few counts support this clonotype. The rearrangement joins TRBV6-5 to TRBJ2-3, with D perhaps assigned TRBD1 or TRBD2 (5 bases each). Trimming cost V 5 bases and J 3 bases, with 15 bases left between them. The germline V gene encodes CDR1 MNHEY and CDR2 SVGAGI. CDR3 length: 15 residues. The CDR3 DNA reads as TGTGCCAGCAGTGCTATTGGGGGTTTGACAGATACGCAGTATTTT. This gives the protein CASSAIGGLTDTQYF.

This clonotype occurred a few times. The chain combines TRBV7-9 with TRBJ1-1; unclear D gene. Trimming took off 1 base at V and 8 bases at J, with 11 bases between the two ends. Germline V gives CDR1 SEHNR, CDR2 FQNEAQ (reference sequence). CDR3 length: 13 amino acids. The CDR3, as DNA: TGTGCCAGCAGCTTAGAGGGAGAAGCAGAAGCTTTCTTT. The encoded protein is CASSLEGEAEAFF.

This clonotype was picked up a small number of times. The CDR3 is CASSGRQGLPQTEAFF. For the CDR3, the DNA is TGCGCCAGCAGCGGTAGACAGGGCCTCCCTCAGACTGAAGCTTTCTTT. The rearrangement uses TRBV5-1 and TRBJ1-1; TRBD1 aligns across 7 bases. This CDR3 spans 16 amino acids. V was clipped by 4 bases and J by 5 bases; unmatched bases: 14. Per the germline V gene, CDR1 is SGHRS and CDR2 is YFSETQ.

The rearrangement joins TRBV18 to TRBJ2-7, with TRBD1 as a possible D gene (6 bases). CDR3 length equals 15 residues. Germline V CDR1 and CDR2: KGHSH, LQKENI. Trimming stripped 5 bases from V and 4 bases from J, with 18 bases between. CDR3 protein: CASSLGETGAYEQYF. CDR3 coding DNA: TGTGCCAGCTCATTGGGCGAGACAGGTGCATACGAGCAGTACTTC.

The V and J genes are TRBV28 and TRBJ1-2, with a tentative D call TRBD1 (6 bases). V was cut by 7 bases and J by 2 bases, with 11 bases left in between. The germline gives CDR1 MDHEN, CDR2 SYDVKM. This CDR3 is built from 13 residues. The CDR3 DNA follows: TGTGCCAGCACCGTCGGACAGAACTATGGCTACACCTTC. Amino acid sequence: CASTVGQNYGYTF.

This clonotype was seen a handful of times. V is TRBV4-1 and J is TRBJ2-4; D not certain. The CDR3 runs to 13 residues. Trimming took 0 bases from V and 13 from J, leaving 13 bases between them. Germline-derived CDR1 and CDR2 are MGHRA and YSYEKL. CDR3 DNA sequence: TGCGCCAGCAGCCAAGATGGGGTCTTGGAGCAGTACTTC. The encoded protein is CASSQDGVLEQYF.